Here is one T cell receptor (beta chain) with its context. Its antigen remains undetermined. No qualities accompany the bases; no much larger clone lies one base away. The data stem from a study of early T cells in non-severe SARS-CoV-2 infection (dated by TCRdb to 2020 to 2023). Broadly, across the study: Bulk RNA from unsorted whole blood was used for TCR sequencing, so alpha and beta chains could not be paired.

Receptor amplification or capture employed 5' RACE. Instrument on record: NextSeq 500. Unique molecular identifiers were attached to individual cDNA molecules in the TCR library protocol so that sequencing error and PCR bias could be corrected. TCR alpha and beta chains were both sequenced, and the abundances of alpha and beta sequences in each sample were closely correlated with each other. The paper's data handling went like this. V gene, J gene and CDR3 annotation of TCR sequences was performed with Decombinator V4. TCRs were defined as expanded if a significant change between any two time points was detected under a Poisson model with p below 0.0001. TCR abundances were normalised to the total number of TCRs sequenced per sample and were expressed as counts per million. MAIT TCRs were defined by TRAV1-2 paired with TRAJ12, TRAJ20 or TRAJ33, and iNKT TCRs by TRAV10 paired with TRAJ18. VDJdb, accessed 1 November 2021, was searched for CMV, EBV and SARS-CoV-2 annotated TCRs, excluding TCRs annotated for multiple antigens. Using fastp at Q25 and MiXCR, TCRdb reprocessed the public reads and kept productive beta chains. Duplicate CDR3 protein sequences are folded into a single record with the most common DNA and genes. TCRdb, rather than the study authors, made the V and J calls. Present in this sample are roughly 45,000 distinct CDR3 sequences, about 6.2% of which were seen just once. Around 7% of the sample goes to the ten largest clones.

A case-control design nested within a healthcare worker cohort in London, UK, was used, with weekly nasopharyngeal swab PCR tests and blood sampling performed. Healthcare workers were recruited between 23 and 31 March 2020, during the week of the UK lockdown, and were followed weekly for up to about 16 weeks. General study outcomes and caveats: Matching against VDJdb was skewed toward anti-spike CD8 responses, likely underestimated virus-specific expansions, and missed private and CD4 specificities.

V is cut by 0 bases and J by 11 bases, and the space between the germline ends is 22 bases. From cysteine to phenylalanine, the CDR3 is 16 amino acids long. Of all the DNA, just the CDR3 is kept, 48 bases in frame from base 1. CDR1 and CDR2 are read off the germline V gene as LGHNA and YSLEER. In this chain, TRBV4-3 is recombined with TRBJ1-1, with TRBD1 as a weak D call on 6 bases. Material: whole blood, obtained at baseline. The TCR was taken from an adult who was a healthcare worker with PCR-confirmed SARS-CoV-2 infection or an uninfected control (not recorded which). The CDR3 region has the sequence CASSQDSLGAGTRAFF. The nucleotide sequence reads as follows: TGCGCCAGCAGCCAAGATAGTTTAGGCGCCGGGACACGGGCTTTCTTT.